The T cell receptor beta chain described here comes from a study of T-cell memory formation after mild COVID-19. TCRdb re-called the 5' RACE reads through MiXCR, storing one row per CDR3 protein. The sample has about 240,000 distinct CDR3 sequences, around 10% seen once. Many counts were recorded for this clonotype. What it binds is not known. The study, taken as a whole, reports: CD8+ contracting clones occupied EMRA, while CD4+ ones occupied mainly CM and EM.

Looked up from germline, CDR1 is LGHNA and CDR2 is YSLEER. V gave up 4 bases and J gave up 4 bases, with 16 bases separating them. This CDR3 comprises 15 residues. Sequencing was carried out using PBMCs or a T cell subset sorted from them (not recorded which). V gene TRBV4-3 combines with J gene TRBJ1-2; tentatively, D is TRBD1 (5 bases). This TCR was recovered from a man younger than 35 who had mild COVID-19 (a few samples of this study predate the infection). Cell type and time point are not known. DNA for the CDR3: TGCGCCAGCAGCCCGCGACAGCAGAGAGGCTATGGCTACACCTTC. This sequence encodes CASSPRQQRGYGYTF.